These T cell receptor beta chains were read from a single sample in a study of blood T cell repertoires in COVID-19. The repertoire was sequenced with immunoSEQ multiplex PCR; TCRdb's copy has only in-frame clones and lacks some. The sample lists about 23,000 clones, roughly four fifths occurring once. The sample taken for sequencing was peripheral blood. Every receptor here comes from a man between 65 and 85 years old with acute or convalescent COVID-19. Each CDR3 is given with its conserved first and last residue. Fields, in order: clone size, J gene, D gene, V gene, CDR3 protein, CDR3 DNA. A D gene is named only where the DNA matches it firmly. Size is omitted from some rows. Given values are once, few, many or a class for expanded clones.

clone size: NA
J gene: TRBJ2-3
D gene: NA
V gene: TRBV10-3
CDR3 protein: CAISESRAGASTDMQYF
CDR3 DNA: TGTGCCATCAGTGAGTCCCGGGCGGGGGCCTCCACAGATATGCAGTATTTT

clone size: NA
J gene: TRBJ2-3
D gene: NA
V gene: TRBV5-1
CDR3 protein: CASSFSFRGPTQYF
CDR3 DNA: TGCGCCAGCAGCTTCAGCTTCAGAGGCCCTACGCAGTATTTT

clone size: NA
J gene: TRBJ2-1
D gene: NA
V gene: TRBV6-5
CDR3 protein: CASRVSGDRDEQFF
CDR3 DNA: TGTGCCAGCAGAGTCTCGGGGGATAGGGATGAGCAGTTCTTC

clone size: few
J gene: TRBJ1-1
D gene: NA
V gene: TRBV11-2
CDR3 protein: CASSKFPAGGNTEAFF
CDR3 DNA: TGTGCCAGCAGCAAATTCCCGGCAGGTGGTAACACTGAAGCTTTCTTT

clone size: NA
J gene: TRBJ2-7
D gene: TRBD2
V gene: TRBV2
CDR3 protein: CASKSATSAAYEQYF
CDR3 DNA: TGTGCCAGCAAATCCGCGACTAGCGCTGCATACGAGCAGTACTTC

clone size: NA
J gene: TRBJ1-5
D gene: NA
V gene: TRBV5-1
CDR3 protein: CASSSAGASNQPQHF
CDR3 DNA: TGCGCCAGCAGCTCGGCAGGGGCTAGCAATCAGCCCCAGCATTTT

clone size: NA
J gene: TRBJ2-2
D gene: TRBD1
V gene: TRBV19
CDR3 protein: CASSTGGWAGELFF
CDR3 DNA: TGTGCCAGTAGTACAGGGGGCTGGGCCGGGGAGCTGTTTTTT

clone size: NA
J gene: TRBJ1-4
D gene: TRBD1
V gene: TRBV7-9
CDR3 protein: CASSQLDRGFVFF
CDR3 DNA: TGTGCCAGCAGCCAGTTGGACAGGGGGTTTGTGTTTTTT

clone size: NA
J gene: TRBJ1-2
D gene: NA
V gene: TRBV30
CDR3 protein: CAWSSGRDYGYTF
CDR3 DNA: TGTGCCTGGAGCTCAGGGAGGGACTATGGCTACACCTTC

clone size: NA
J gene: TRBJ1-5
D gene: NA
V gene: TRBV9
CDR3 protein: CASSVGQGGNQPQHF
CDR3 DNA: TGTGCCAGCAGCGTAGGACAAGGGGGAAATCAGCCCCAGCATTTT

clone size: few
J gene: TRBJ2-5
D gene: TRBD2
V gene: TRBV4-2
CDR3 protein: CASSGGTSGQETQYF
CDR3 DNA: TGTGCCAGCAGTGGCGGGACTAGCGGTCAAGAGACCCAGTACTTC

clone size: NA
J gene: TRBJ2-3
D gene: TRBD1
V gene: TRBV5-5
CDR3 protein: CASSLQGGKDTQYF
CDR3 DNA: TGTGCCAGCAGCTTACAAGGGGGCAAAGATACGCAGTATTTT

clone size: NA
J gene: TRBJ1-3
D gene: NA
V gene: TRBV7-8
CDR3 protein: CASSLIGGNTIYF
CDR3 DNA: TGTGCCAGCAGCTTGATCGGTGGAAACACCATATATTTT

clone size: NA
J gene: TRBJ1-5
D gene: NA
V gene: TRBV6-5
CDR3 protein: CASRGSYRGNQPQHF
CDR3 DNA: TGTGCCAGCAGAGGAAGTTATCGGGGGAATCAGCCCCAGCATTTT

clone size: NA
J gene: TRBJ1-1
D gene: TRBD1
V gene: TRBV5-1
CDR3 protein: CASSHGHRGLANTEAFF
CDR3 DNA: TGCGCCAGCAGCCACGGCCACAGGGGGCTCGCGAACACTGAAGCTTTCTTT

clone size: NA
J gene: TRBJ2-1
D gene: TRBD1
V gene: TRBV29-1
CDR3 protein: CSVSGTGDEQFF
CDR3 DNA: TGCAGCGTCTCCGGGACAGGGGATGAGCAGTTCTTC

clone size: few
J gene: TRBJ2-3
D gene: NA
V gene: TRBV3-1/TRBV3-2
CDR3 protein: CASSQDRARLSPDTQYF
CDR3 DNA: TGTGCCAGCAGCCAAGACAGGGCTAGGCTTAGCCCAGATACGCAGTATTTT

clone size: few
J gene: TRBJ2-2
D gene: TRBD1
V gene: TRBV18
CDR3 protein: CASSQGTGNTGELFF
CDR3 DNA: TGTGCCAGCTCACAAGGGACAGGGAACACCGGGGAGCTGTTTTTT

clone size: NA
J gene: TRBJ2-5
D gene: TRBD2
V gene: TRBV2
CDR3 protein: CASSSLAGGQGTQYF
CDR3 DNA: TGTGCCAGCAGTTCCCTAGCGGGGGGTCAGGGGACCCAGTACTTC

clone size: NA
J gene: TRBJ1-2
D gene: NA
V gene: TRBV19
CDR3 protein: CATLFGSGGFYGYTF
CDR3 DNA: TGTGCCACCCTATTCGGGTCAGGCGGGTTCTATGGCTACACCTTC

clone size: NA
J gene: TRBJ1-1
D gene: NA
V gene: TRBV6-5
CDR3 protein: CASSPRAVKNTEAFF
CDR3 DNA: TGTGCCAGCAGTCCGCGGGCAGTCAAGAACACTGAAGCTTTCTTT

clone size: NA
J gene: TRBJ1-5
D gene: NA
V gene: TRBV24-1
CDR3 protein: CATSPTPYQPQHF
CDR3 DNA: TGTGCCACCAGCCCTACCCCTTATCAGCCCCAGCATTTT

clone size: NA
J gene: TRBJ1-2
D gene: TRBD1
V gene: TRBV2
CDR3 protein: CASSEGTGGIYGYTF
CDR3 DNA: TGTGCCAGCAGTGAGGGGACAGGGGGAATATATGGCTACACCTTC

clone size: once
J gene: TRBJ1-6
D gene: NA
V gene: TRBV2
CDR3 protein: CASSFSGVNSPLHF
CDR3 DNA: TGTGCCAGCAGTTTTTCAGGGGTCAATTCACCCCTCCACTTT

clone size: once
J gene: TRBJ2-7
D gene: TRBD2
V gene: TRBV28
CDR3 protein: CASTGTSWYEQYF
CDR3 DNA: TGTGCCAGCACTGGGACTAGCTGGTACGAGCAGTACTTC

clone size: NA
J gene: TRBJ1-1
D gene: NA
V gene: TRBV12-3/TRBV12-4
CDR3 protein: CASSLLDSEAFF
CDR3 DNA: TGTGCCAGCAGTTTATTGGACAGTGAAGCTTTCTTT

clone size: NA
J gene: TRBJ2-1
D gene: NA
V gene: TRBV11-3
CDR3 protein: CASSLGAVSYNEQFF
CDR3 DNA: TGTGCCAGCAGCTTAGGAGCGGTTTCCTACAATGAGCAGTTCTTC

clone size: NA
J gene: TRBJ1-5
D gene: TRBD1
V gene: TRBV7-2
CDR3 protein: CASRVQGSTDQPQHF
CDR3 DNA: TGTGCCAGCAGGGTACAGGGGAGTACCGATCAGCCCCAGCATTTT

clone size: NA
J gene: TRBJ1-5
D gene: TRBD1
V gene: TRBV18
CDR3 protein: CASSRDRVEQPQHF
CDR3 DNA: TGTGCCAGCTCACGGGACAGGGTTGAGCAGCCCCAGCATTTT

clone size: NA
J gene: TRBJ1-5
D gene: TRBD1
V gene: TRBV6-1
CDR3 protein: CASSGLTGYSNQPQHF
CDR3 DNA: TGTGCCAGCAGTGGGTTGACAGGGTATAGCAATCAGCCCCAGCATTTT

clone size: NA
J gene: TRBJ1-2
D gene: TRBD1
V gene: TRBV30
CDR3 protein: CAWRAGTGGSYGYTF
CDR3 DNA: TGTGCCTGGAGGGCTGGGACAGGGGGGAGCTATGGCTACACCTTC

clone size: few
J gene: TRBJ1-5
D gene: TRBD1
V gene: TRBV27
CDR3 protein: CASSPLTGLRNQPQHF
CDR3 DNA: TGTGCCAGCAGTCCCCTGACAGGGTTGCGCAATCAGCCCCAGCATTTT

clone size: NA
J gene: TRBJ1-5
D gene: TRBD1
V gene: TRBV30
CDR3 protein: CAWRHRDRGGNQPQHF
CDR3 DNA: TGTGCCTGGAGACACCGGGACAGGGGGGGCAATCAGCCCCAGCATTTT

clone size: NA
J gene: TRBJ1-2
D gene: TRBD1
V gene: TRBV24-1
CDR3 protein: CATSDPGQEYGYTF
CDR3 DNA: TGTGCCACCAGTGATCCGGGACAGGAATATGGCTACACCTTC

clone size: NA
J gene: TRBJ2-7
D gene: TRBD2
V gene: TRBV11-2
CDR3 protein: CASSLDGTPQLAGDSYEQYF
CDR3 DNA: TGTGCCAGCAGCTTAGATGGCACCCCCCAACTAGCGGGAGACTCCTACGAGCAGTACTTC

clone size: NA
J gene: TRBJ2-5
D gene: NA
V gene: TRBV19
CDR3 protein: CASGGNSQETQYF
CDR3 DNA: TGTGCCAGTGGCGGGAACAGCCAAGAGACCCAGTACTTC

clone size: NA
J gene: TRBJ2-3
D gene: NA
V gene: TRBV7-2
CDR3 protein: CASSLGAAGGEDTQYF
CDR3 DNA: TGTGCCAGCAGCTTAGGCGCTGCGGGTGGCGAAGATACGCAGTATTTT

clone size: few
J gene: TRBJ1-3
D gene: NA
V gene: TRBV6-6
CDR3 protein: CASLSLGNTIYF
CDR3 DNA: TGTGCCAGCCTTTCACTGGGAAACACCATATATTTT

clone size: NA
J gene: TRBJ2-2
D gene: NA
V gene: TRBV24-1
CDR3 protein: CATSDLLPGNTGELFF
CDR3 DNA: TGTGCCACCAGTGATTTGCTTCCGGGGAACACCGGGGAGCTGTTTTTT

clone size: few
J gene: TRBJ2-7
D gene: NA
V gene: TRBV29-1
CDR3 protein: CSVLLIPYEQYF
CDR3 DNA: TGCAGCGTCCTACTAATACCCTACGAGCAGTACTTC

clone size: NA
J gene: TRBJ2-2
D gene: NA
V gene: TRBV11-3
CDR3 protein: CASSHARDYKNTGELFF
CDR3 DNA: TGTGCCAGCAGTCACGCCCGCGACTATAAAAACACCGGGGAGCTGTTTTTT

clone size: once
J gene: TRBJ2-7
D gene: NA
V gene: TRBV20-1
CDR3 protein: CSARTTYEQYF
CDR3 DNA: TGCAGTGCTAGAACTACCTACGAGCAGTACTTC

clone size: few
J gene: TRBJ2-7
D gene: TRBD2
V gene: TRBV29-1
CDR3 protein: CSVGTSWVSYEQYF
CDR3 DNA: TGCAGCGTCGGGACTAGCTGGGTATCCTACGAGCAGTACTTC

clone size: NA
J gene: TRBJ1-6
D gene: NA
V gene: TRBV7-2
CDR3 protein: CASSSSNSPLHF
CDR3 DNA: TGTGCCAGCAGCTCCTCTAATTCACCCCTCCACTTT

clone size: NA
J gene: TRBJ2-1
D gene: NA
V gene: TRBV12-3/TRBV12-4
CDR3 protein: CASREGQNEQFF
CDR3 DNA: TGTGCCAGCAGGGAGGGGCAGAATGAGCAGTTCTTC

clone size: NA
J gene: TRBJ2-2
D gene: NA
V gene: TRBV9
CDR3 protein: CASSVGGGNTGELFF
CDR3 DNA: TGTGCCAGCAGCGTGGGAGGGGGGAACACCGGGGAGCTGTTTTTT

clone size: NA
J gene: TRBJ2-7
D gene: NA
V gene: TRBV19
CDR3 protein: CASSRQRGEQYF
CDR3 DNA: TGTGCCAGTAGTAGACAACGGGGCGAGCAGTACTTC

clone size: NA
J gene: TRBJ1-4
D gene: TRBD1
V gene: TRBV6-5
CDR3 protein: CATGQPPEKLFF
CDR3 DNA: TGTGCCACGGGACAGCCTCCTGAAAAACTGTTTTTT

clone size: NA
J gene: TRBJ1-5
D gene: TRBD1
V gene: TRBV30
CDR3 protein: CAWTQGAHQPQHF
CDR3 DNA: TGTGCCTGGACGCAGGGGGCGCATCAGCCCCAGCATTTT

clone size: NA
J gene: TRBJ2-5
D gene: NA
V gene: TRBV20-1
CDR3 protein: CSASRQETQYF
CDR3 DNA: TGCAGTGCTAGCAGGCAAGAGACCCAGTACTTC

clone size: NA
J gene: TRBJ2-7
D gene: NA
V gene: TRBV30
CDR3 protein: CAWSTGKYEQYF
CDR3 DNA: TGTGCCTGGAGCACCGGGAAGTACGAGCAGTACTTC

clone size: NA
J gene: TRBJ1-1
D gene: NA
V gene: TRBV7-8
CDR3 protein: CASRERGVWTEAFF
CDR3 DNA: TGTGCCAGCAGGGAGCGGGGGGTTTGGACTGAAGCTTTCTTT

clone size: NA
J gene: TRBJ2-5
D gene: NA
V gene: TRBV20-1
CDR3 protein: CGRQSQETQYF
CDR3 DNA: TGCGGCCGACAGAGCCAAGAGACCCAGTACTTC

clone size: NA
J gene: TRBJ1-5
D gene: TRBD1
V gene: TRBV7-8
CDR3 protein: CASSRGQGARHQPQHF
CDR3 DNA: TGTGCCAGCAGCCGAGGACAGGGGGCGAGGCATCAGCCCCAGCATTTT